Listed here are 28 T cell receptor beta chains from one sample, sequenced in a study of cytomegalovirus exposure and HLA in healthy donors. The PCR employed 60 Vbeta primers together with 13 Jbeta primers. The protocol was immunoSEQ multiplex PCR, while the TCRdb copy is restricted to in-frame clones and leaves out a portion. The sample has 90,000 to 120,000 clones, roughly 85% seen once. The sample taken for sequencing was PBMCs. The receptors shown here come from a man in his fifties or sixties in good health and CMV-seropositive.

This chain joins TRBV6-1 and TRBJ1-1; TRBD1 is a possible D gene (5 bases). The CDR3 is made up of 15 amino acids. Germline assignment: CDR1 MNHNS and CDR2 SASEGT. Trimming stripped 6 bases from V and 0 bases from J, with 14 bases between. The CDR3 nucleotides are TGTGCCAGCAGGGGGGGGTCACCCATGAACACTGAAGCTTTCTTT. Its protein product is CASRGGSPMNTEAFF.

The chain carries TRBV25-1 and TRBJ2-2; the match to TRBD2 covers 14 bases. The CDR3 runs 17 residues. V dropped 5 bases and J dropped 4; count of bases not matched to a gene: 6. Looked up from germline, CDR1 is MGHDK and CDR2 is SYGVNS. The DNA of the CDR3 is TGTGCCAGCAGTCGACGGACTAGCGGGGGGATCACCGGGGAGCTGTTTTTT. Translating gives CASSRRTSGGITGELFF.

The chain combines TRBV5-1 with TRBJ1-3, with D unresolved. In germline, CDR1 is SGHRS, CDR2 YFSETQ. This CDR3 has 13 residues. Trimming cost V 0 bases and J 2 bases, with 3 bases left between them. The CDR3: CASSLGAGNTIYF. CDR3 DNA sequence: TGCGCCAGCAGCTTGGGAGCTGGAAACACCATATATTTT. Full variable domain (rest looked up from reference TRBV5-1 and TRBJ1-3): KAGVTQTPRYLIKTRGQQVTLSCSPISGHRSVSWYQQTPGQGLQFLFEYFSETQRNKGNFPGRFSGRQFSNSRSEMNVSTLELGDSALYLCASSLGAGNTIYFGEGSWLTVV.

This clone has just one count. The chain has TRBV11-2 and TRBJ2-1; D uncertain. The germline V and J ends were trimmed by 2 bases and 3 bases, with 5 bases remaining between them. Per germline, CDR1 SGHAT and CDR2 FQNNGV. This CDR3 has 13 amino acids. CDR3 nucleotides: TGTGCCAGCAGCTTAATAGTCTACAATGAGCAGTTCTTC. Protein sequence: CASSLIVYNEQFF.

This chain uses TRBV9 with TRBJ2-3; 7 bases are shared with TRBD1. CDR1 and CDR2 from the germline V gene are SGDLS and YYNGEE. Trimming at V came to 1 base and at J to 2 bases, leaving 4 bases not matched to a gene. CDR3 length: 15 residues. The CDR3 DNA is TGTGCCAGCAGCGTACCCCAGGGGGTCACAGATACGCAGTATTTT. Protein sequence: CASSVPQGVTDTQYF.

The CDR3 loop is CAWNRTPYNEQFF. In nucleotides, the CDR3 is TGTGCCTGGAATAGGACTCCCTACAATGAGCAGTTCTTC. The V gene is TRBV30, the J gene TRBJ2-1; D may be TRBD2 (5 bases). Between the trimmed V and J ends, which lost 4 bases and 2 bases, there was a span of 9 bases. The CDR3 has 13 residues. Germline V gene lookup returns CDR1 GTSNPN and CDR2 SVGIG (reference sequence).

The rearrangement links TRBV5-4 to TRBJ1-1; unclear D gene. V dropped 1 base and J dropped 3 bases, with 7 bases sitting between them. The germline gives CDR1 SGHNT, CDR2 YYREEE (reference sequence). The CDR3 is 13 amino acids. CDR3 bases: TGTGCCAGCAGCTTGAGCAGGCACACTGAAGCTTTCTTT. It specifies CASSLSRHTEAFF.

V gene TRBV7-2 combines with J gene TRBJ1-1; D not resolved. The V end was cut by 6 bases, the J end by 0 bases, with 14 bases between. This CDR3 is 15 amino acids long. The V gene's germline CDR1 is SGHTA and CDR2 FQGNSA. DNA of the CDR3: TGTGCCAGCAGTCCCCGGAGACCCATGAACACTGAAGCTTTCTTT. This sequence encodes CASSPRRPMNTEAFF.

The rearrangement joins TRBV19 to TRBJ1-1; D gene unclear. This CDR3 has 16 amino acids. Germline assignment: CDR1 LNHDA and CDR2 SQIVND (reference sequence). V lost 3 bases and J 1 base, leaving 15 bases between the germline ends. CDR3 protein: CASSMRAQRSNTEAFF. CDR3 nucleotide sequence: TGTGCCAGTAGTATGCGGGCACAGCGGTCGAACACTGAAGCTTTCTTT.

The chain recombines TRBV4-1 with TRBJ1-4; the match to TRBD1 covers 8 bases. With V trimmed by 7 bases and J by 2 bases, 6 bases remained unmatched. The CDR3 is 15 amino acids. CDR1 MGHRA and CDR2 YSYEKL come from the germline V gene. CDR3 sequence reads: CASTGQGATNEKLFF. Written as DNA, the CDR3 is TGCGCCAGCACAGGGCAGGGGGCGACTAATGAAAAACTGTTTTTT.

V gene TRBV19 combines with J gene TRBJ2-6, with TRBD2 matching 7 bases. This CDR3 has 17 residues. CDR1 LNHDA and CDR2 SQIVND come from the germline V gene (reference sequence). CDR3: CGCSRTSVLPGANVLTF. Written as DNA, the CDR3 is TGTGGGTGTTCGCGGACTAGTGTCCTCCCTGGGGCCAACGTCCTGACTTTC.

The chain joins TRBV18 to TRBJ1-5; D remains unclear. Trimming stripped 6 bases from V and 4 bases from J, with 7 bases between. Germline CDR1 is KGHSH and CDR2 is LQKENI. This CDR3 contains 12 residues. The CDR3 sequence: CASSLQNQPQHF. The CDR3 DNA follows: TGTGCCAGCTCGCTACAGAATCAGCCCCAGCATTTT.

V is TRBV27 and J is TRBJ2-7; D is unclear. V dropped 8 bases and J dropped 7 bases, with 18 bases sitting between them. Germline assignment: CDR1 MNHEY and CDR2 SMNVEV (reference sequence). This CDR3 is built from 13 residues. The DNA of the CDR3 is TGTGCCAGCTTACGGGTCCCGGGTGGGGAGCAGTACTTC. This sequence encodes CASLRVPGGEQYF.

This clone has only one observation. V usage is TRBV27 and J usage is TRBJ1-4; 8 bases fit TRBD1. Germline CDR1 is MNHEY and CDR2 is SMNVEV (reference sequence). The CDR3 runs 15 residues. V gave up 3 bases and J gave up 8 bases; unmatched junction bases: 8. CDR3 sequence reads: CASSFGQGGSEKLFF. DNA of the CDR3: TGTGCCAGCAGTTTCGGACAGGGCGGCAGCGAAAAACTGTTTTTT. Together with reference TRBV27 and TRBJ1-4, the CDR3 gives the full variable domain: EAQVTQNPRYLITVTGKKLTVTCSQNMNHEYMSWYRQDPGLGLRQIYYSMNVEVTDKGDVPEGYKVSRKEKRNFPLILESPSPNQTSLYFCASSFGQGGSEKLFFGSGTQLSVL.

CDR3: CASSFQRGGQETQYF. DNA for the CDR3: TGCGCCAGCAGTTTCCAGCGGGGGGGTCAAGAGACCCAGTACTTC. The chain links TRBV5-1 to TRBJ2-5; TRBD2 matches 10 bases. This CDR3 comprises 15 residues. V gave up 5 bases and J gave up 2 bases; unmatched junction bases: 6. Germline values: CDR1 SGHRS, CDR2 YFSETQ.

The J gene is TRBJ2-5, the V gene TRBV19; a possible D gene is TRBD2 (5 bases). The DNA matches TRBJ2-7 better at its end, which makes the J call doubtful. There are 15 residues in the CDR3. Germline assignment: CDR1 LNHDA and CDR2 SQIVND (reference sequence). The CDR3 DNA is TGTGCCAGTAGTATGGGGAGCGGCGACGTCTACGAGCAGTACTTC. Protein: CASSMGSGDVYEQYF.

In DNA form, the CDR3 reads TGCGCCAGCAGCCTTCGGGTTCCCGGGAACTCAGATACGCAGTATTTT. Translating gives CASSLRVPGNSDTQYF. The genes are TRBV5-1 and TRBJ2-3; tentatively, D is TRBD2 (5 bases). Trimming pared 4 bases from V and 4 bases from J, leaving 19 bases between. From germline, CDR1 is SGHRS and CDR2 YFSETQ. The CDR3 consists of 16 residues.

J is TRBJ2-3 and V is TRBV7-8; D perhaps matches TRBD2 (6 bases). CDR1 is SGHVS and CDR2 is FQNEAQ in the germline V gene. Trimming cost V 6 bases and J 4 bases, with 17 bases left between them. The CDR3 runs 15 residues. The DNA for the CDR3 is TGTGCCAGCAGTCCGCTGGGGGGAGCCCCAGATACGCAGTATTTT. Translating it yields CASSPLGGAPDTQYF.

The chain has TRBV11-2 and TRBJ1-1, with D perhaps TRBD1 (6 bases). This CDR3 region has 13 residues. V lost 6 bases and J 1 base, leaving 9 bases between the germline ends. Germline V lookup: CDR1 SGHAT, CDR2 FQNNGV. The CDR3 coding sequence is TGTGCCAGCAGACAGACAGGGAACACTGAAGCTTTCTTT. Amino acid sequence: CASRQTGNTEAFF.

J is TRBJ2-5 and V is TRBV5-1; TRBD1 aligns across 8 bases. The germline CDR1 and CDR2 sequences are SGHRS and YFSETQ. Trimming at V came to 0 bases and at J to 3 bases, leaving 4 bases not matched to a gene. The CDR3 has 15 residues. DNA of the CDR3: TGCGCCAGCAGCTTGGCCTTGGACAGGGAAGAGACCCAGTACTTC. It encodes CASSLALDREETQYF. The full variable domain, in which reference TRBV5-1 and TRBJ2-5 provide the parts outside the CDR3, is KAGVTQTPRYLIKTRGQQVTLSCSPISGHRSVSWYQQTPGQGLQFLFEYFSETQRNKGNFPGRFSGRQFSNSRSEMNVSTLELGDSALYLCASSLALDREETQYFGPGTRLLVL.

CDR3 nucleotide sequence: TGTGCCAGCAGCGGGGATAGCGGGGGGGCCGGGGAGACCCAGTACTTC. Translated, it gives CASSGDSGGAGETQYF. The chain carries TRBV9 and TRBJ2-5, with 11 bases fitting TRBD2. J lost 5 bases, V lost 3 bases, and 9 bases had no gene match. The CDR3 loop spans 16 amino acids. The germline CDR1 and CDR2 sequences are SGDLS and YYNGEE. Variable domain in full (rest from reference TRBV9 and TRBJ2-5): DSGVTQTPKHLITATGQRVTLRCSPRSGDLSVYWYQQSLDQGLQFLIQYYNGEERAKGNILERFSAQQFPDLHSELNLSSLELGDSALYFCASSGDSGGAGETQYFGPGTRLLVL.

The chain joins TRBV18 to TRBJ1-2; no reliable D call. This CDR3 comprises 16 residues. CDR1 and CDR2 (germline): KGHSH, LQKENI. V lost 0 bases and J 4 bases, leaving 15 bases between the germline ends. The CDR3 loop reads CASSPPVPMGSYGYTF. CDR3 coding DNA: TGTGCCAGCTCACCACCAGTCCCGATGGGGAGCTATGGCTACACCTTC.

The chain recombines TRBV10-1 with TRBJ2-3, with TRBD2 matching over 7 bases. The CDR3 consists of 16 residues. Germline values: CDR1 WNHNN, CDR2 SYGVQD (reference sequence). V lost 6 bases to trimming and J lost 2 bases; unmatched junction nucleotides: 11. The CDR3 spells CASSQTSEYYTDTQYF. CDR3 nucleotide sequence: TGCGCCAGCAGCCAAACTAGCGAATATTACACAGATACGCAGTATTTT.

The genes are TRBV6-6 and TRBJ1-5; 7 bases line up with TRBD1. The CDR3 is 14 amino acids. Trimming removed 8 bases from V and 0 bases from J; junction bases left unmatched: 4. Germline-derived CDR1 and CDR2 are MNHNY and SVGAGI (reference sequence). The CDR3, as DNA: TGTGCCAGCCGGCAGGGGGATAGCAATCAGCCCCAGCATTTT. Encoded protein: CASRQGDSNQPQHF.

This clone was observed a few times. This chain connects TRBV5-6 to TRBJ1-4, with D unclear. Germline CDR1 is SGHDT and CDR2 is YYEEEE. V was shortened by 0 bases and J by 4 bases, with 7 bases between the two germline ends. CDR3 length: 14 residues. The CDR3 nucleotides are TGTGCCAGCAGCTTGGGACAATTTAATGAAAAACTGTTTTTT. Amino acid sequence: CASSLGQFNEKLFF.

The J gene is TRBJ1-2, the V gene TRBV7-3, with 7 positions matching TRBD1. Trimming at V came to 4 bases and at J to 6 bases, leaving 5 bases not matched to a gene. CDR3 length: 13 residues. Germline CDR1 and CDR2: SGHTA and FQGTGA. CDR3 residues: CASSSRQGDGYTF. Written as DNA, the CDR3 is TGTGCCAGCAGCTCCCGACAGGGCGATGGCTACACCTTC. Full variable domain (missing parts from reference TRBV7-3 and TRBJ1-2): GAGVSQTPSNKVTEKGKYVELRCDPISGHTALYWYRQSLGQGPEFLIYFQGTGAADDSGLPNDRFFAVRPEGSVSTLKIQRTERGDSAVYLCASSSRQGDGYTFGSGTRLTVV.

CDR3 sequence reads: CASSYAWGGQQETQYF. The CDR3 DNA reads TGTGCCAGCAGTTACGCATGGGGCGGACAGCAAGAGACCCAGTACTTC. The genes are TRBV6-6 and TRBJ2-5, with D possibly matching TRBD1 (6 bases). CDR3 length: 16 amino acids. Trimming removed 2 bases from V and 2 bases from J, with 15 bases in between. Germline loops: CDR1 MNHNY, CDR2 SVGAGI (reference sequence).

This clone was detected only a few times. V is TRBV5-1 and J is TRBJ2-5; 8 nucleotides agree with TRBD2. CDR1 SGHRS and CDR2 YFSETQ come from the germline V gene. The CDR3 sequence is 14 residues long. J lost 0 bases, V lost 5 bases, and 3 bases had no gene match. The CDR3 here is CASSPGGYQETQYF. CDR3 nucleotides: TGCGCCAGCAGTCCGGGGGGGTACCAAGAGACCCAGTACTTC.